This T cell receptor (beta chain) was documented in a study of CD8+ T cells in alopecia areata (dated by TCRdb to about 2018). For context, the study as a whole: The treated patients took part in an open-label pilot trial in which moderate-to-severe alopecia areata was treated with oral tofacitinib at 5 to 10 mg twice daily. Patients received tofacitinib for 6 to 18 months and were then followed off drug for 6 months to check for delayed response and recurrence. In both human patients and the C3H/HeJ mouse model, the study applied high-throughput TCRbeta sequencing to look at T cell clonal expansion in alopecia areata. In humans, TCRbeta sequencing was performed on scalp tissue and on sorted CD4+ and CD8+ peripheral blood T cells from healthy controls and from patients with patchy or totalis/universalis alopecia areata. Patients on tofacitinib were biopsied at baseline and after 4 and 24 weeks of treatment, and several of the patients also had a later scalp biopsy. Clonality in the scalp was compared among normal scalp (n=4), patchy alopecia areata scalp (n=8), and alopecia totalis/universalis scalp (n=8). RNA was extracted with the PAXgene miRNA kit for fixed scalp, the miRNeasy kit for PBMCs, and the RNeasy kit for mouse skin. TCRbeta CDR3 regions were amplified by immunoSEQ multiplex PCR with 35 Vbeta forward and 13 Jbeta reverse primers.

Notes on this clone: The antigen it binds to is not known. Per-base qualities were not stored, and no clone one base away is much larger.

The full study reports these points: Shared TCR sequences between patients were less evident than in mice, which may be partly attributable to HLA diversity in the patient population. Higher clonality and more expanded CD8+ clones were observed in lesional scalp than in normal scalp, particularly in alopecia totalis/universalis, a finding suggestive of antigenic drive. Resident alphabeta T cells in normal human skin are also sequenced, complicating scalp TCR repertoire analysis, unlike mouse skin dominated by gammadelta T cells.

This specimen's time point label, per the study, means: baseline before oral tofacitinib. Lesional scalp punch biopsies and peripheral blood were collected from alopecia areata patients. PBMCs were isolated by density centrifugation and stained for CD3, CD4 and CD8, and CD4+ and CD8+ T cells were sorted on a FACSAria. Library construction relied on the immunoSEQ multiplex PCR assay. To provide template for TCR sequencing, every sample had RNA extracted and reverse transcribed into cDNA. SuperScript III was used for first-strand cDNA synthesis, primed with a 2:1 mix of oligo-dT and random hexamers. Amplification bias was assessed with a synthetic immune receptor repertoire, and residual bias was removed computationally. In the paper's pipeline: After raw reads were preprocessed to remove errors, the CDR3 was defined following IMGT conventions as running from the conserved cysteine to phenylalanine. Clonality was calculated as 1 minus Shannon entropy normalized by log2 of the number of productive unique TCRs. CD4 or CD8 identity of scalp clones was inferred by cross-referencing scalp TCRbeta sequences with sorted blood CD4 and CD8 repertoires. Entries here come from immuneACCESS through TCRdb and include only in-frame sequences with V and J called. Some clones fail to appear in such tables; in the studies checked, an unresolved V gene covers under half of the shortfall, and the cause of the remainder is unknown. V and J calls plus clone size are reproduced from that table; the DNA served to infer D and trimming. Across this sample there are around 140,000 clones, with about 47% seen only once. The top ten clonotypes cover less than 1% of the sample.

The germline V gene specifies MDHEN as CDR1 and SYDVKM as CDR2. There are 12 amino acids in the CDR3, from cysteine to phenylalanine inclusive. Just the 36-base CDR3 DNA is kept, in frame starting at base 1. V sheds 2 bases and J sheds 4 bases, leaving 2 bases between their ends. The TCR was taken from a human donor with alopecia areata. The sample in question was CD4+ T cells sorted from blood, obtained at week 0. The chain couples TRBV28 to TRBJ2-2, with no D gene named confidently. The nucleotide sequence is given as TGTGCCAGCAGTTTAACCACCGGGGAGCTGTTTTTT. Translated, it reads CASSLTTGELFF.